This T cell receptor beta chain was recovered during a study of regulatory T cells in long-lasting Graves disease. Stated time point: persistent/refractory GD, antithyroid drugs over 5 years with positive TRAb. Isolated PBMC RNA provided the starting material for the TCR library. CDR3 length equals 15 residues. Germline assignment: CDR1 LGHNA and CDR2 YNFKEQ. The V end lost 0 bases, the J end lost 3 bases, and 12 bases lay between the germline ends. Library construction for TCR beta used iRepertoire HTBI primers and Arm-PCR of CDR3 regions. Each CDR3 protein is one row after TCRdb ran MiXCR on the multiplex PCR reads. This repertoire shows about 470,000 distinct CDR3 sequences, less than 25% found once; its top ten account for 7% to 9.5%. In this sample, this clonotype turned up a few times.

This sample comprised peripheral blood mononuclear cells (PBMCs), obtained when the disease was refractory, from a patient treated with antithyroid drugs. J is TRBJ2-7 and V is TRBV4-2; a possible D gene is TRBD2 (5 bases). The receptor's source is a female donor with Graves disease. CDR3 in DNA: TGTGCCAGCAGCCAAGATTTCAGTGGACTCTACGAGCAGTACTTC. This encodes CASSQDFSGLYEQYF.